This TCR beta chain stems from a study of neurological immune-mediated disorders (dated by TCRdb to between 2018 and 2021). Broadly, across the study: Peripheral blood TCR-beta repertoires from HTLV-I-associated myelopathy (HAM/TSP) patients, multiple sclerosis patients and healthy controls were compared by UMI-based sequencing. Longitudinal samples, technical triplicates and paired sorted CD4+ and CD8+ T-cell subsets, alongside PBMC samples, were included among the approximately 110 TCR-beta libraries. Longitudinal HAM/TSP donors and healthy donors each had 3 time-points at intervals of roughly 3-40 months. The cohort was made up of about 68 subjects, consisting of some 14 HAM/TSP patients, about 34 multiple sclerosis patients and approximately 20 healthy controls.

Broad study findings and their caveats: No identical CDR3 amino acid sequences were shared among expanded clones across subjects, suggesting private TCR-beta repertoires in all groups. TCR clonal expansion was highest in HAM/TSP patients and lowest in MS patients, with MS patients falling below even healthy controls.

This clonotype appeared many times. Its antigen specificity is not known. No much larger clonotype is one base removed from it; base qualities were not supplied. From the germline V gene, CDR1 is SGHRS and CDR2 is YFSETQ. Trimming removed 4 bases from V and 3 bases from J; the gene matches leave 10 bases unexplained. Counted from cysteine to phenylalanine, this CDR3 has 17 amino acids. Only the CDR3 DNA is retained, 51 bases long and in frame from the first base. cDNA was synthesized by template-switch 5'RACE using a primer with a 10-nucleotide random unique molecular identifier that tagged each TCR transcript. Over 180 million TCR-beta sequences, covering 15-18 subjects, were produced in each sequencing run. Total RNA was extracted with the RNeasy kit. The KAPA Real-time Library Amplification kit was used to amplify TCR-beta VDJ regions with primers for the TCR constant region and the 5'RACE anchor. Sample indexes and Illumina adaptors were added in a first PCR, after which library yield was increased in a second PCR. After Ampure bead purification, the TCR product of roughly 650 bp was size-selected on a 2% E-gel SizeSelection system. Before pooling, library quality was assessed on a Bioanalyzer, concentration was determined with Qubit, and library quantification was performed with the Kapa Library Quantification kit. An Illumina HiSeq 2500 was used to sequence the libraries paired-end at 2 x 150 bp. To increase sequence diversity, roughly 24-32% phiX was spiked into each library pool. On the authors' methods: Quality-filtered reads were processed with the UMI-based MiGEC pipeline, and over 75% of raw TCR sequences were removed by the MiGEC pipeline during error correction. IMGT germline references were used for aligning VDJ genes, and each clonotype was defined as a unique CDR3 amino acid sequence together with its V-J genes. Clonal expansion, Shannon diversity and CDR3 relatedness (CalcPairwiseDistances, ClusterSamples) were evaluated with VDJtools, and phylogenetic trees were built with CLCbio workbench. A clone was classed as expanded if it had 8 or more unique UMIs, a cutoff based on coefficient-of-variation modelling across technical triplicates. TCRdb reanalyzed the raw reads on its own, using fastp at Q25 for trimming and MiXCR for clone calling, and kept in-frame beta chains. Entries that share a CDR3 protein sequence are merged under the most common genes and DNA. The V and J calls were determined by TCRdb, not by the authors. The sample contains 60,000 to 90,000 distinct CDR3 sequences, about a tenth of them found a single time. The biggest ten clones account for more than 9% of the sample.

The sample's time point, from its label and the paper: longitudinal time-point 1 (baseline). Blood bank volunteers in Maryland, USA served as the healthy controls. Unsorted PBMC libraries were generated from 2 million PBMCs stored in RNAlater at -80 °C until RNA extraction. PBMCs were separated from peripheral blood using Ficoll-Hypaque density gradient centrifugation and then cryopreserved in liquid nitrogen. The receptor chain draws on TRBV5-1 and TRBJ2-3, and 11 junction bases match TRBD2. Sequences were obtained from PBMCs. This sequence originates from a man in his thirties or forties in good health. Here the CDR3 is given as CASSGLAGGAMTDTQYF. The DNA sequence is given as TGCGCCAGCAGCGGACTAGCGGGCGGGGCTATGACAGATACGCAGTATTTT.